A selection of T cell receptor beta chains follows, all from one sample in a study of control samples from healthy donors and cancer patients. TCRdb's table, derived via immunoSEQ multiplex PCR, lists solely in-frame clones and lacks some. The repertoire holds about 20,000 clones, more than 70% seen once, with 11% in the top ten. The specimen was PBMCs. These receptors all stem from a woman in her 70s with colorectal cancer. CDR3s include the opening cysteine and the closing phenylalanine or tryptophan. D genes are given only for firm matches. Clone size is shown for a subset of rows, as once, few, many or a class of expanded clone.

size,D,V,J,CDR3,DNA
-,-,TRBV3-1/TRBV3-2,TRBJ1-6,CASSQADYGSPLHF,TGTGCCAGCAGCCAAGCCGATTATGGTTCACCCCTCCACTTT
-,-,TRBV25-1,TRBJ1-2,CASSAGSYGYTF,TGTGCCAGCAGTGCAGGTAGCTATGGCTACACCTTC
-,-,TRBV7-9,TRBJ2-5,CASSLFPLVSYQETQYF,TGTGCCAGCAGCTTATTTCCGCTGGTCTCGTACCAAGAGACCCAGTACTTC
-,-,TRBV19,TRBJ2-7,CASSRGSSYEQYF,TGTGCCAGTAGTCGTGGGAGCTCCTACGAGCAGTACTTC
-,-,TRBV2,TRBJ2-1,CASSDPGTYSYNEQFF,TGTGCCAGCAGTGACCCCGGGACCTACTCCTACAATGAGCAGTTCTTC
-,-,TRBV10-3,TRBJ2-7,CAIMGPAGDEQYF,TGTGCCATCATGGGACCCGCCGGGGACGAGCAGTACTTC
-,-,TRBV5-1,TRBJ2-3,CASSLGGARGGSTDTQYF,TGCGCCAGCAGCTTGGGGGGGGCTCGTGGTGGGAGCACAGATACGCAGTATTTT
-,TRBD2,TRBV4-1,TRBJ2-3,CASSQEAGGGDTQYF,TGCGCCAGCAGCCAAGAAGCGGGGGGCGGGGATACGCAGTATTTT
-,-,TRBV6-1,TRBJ2-7,CASSEFASKTYEQYF,TGTGCCAGCAGTGAATTTGCTAGCAAAACCTACGAGCAGTACTTC
-,-,TRBV14,TRBJ2-5,CASSQNVGAQETQYF,TGTGCCAGCAGCCAAAATGTAGGGGCCCAAGAGACCCAGTACTTC
-,TRBD2,TRBV11-3,TRBJ2-5,CASSLQRGGQETQYF,TGTGCCAGCAGCCTCCAGCGGGGCGGCCAAGAGACCCAGTACTTC
-,-,TRBV3-1/TRBV3-2,TRBJ1-4,CASSLNSNEKLFF,TGTGCCAGCAGCCTCAACAGTAATGAAAAACTGTTTTTT
-,-,TRBV3-1/TRBV3-2,TRBJ2-2,CASSQDLWRTGELFF,TGTGCCAGCAGCCAAGATCTATGGAGGACCGGGGAGCTGTTTTTT
-,-,TRBV11-2,TRBJ2-2,CASSLGEAGELFF,TGTGCCAGCAGCTTGGGGGAGGCCGGGGAGCTGTTTTTT
-,-,TRBV24-1,TRBJ1-2,CATSEGAFGYTF,TGTGCCACCAGTGAAGGCGCGTTTGGCTACACCTTC
-,-,TRBV5-1,TRBJ2-7,CASSLGPEGVYEQYF,TGCGCCAGCAGCTTGGGACCCGAGGGAGTATACGAGCAGTACTTC
-,TRBD1,TRBV2,TRBJ1-4,CASSTYRGSIEKLFF,TGTGCCAGCAGTACCTACAGGGGAAGTATTGAAAAACTGTTTTTT
-,-,TRBV13,TRBJ2-5,CASSLWVETQYF,TGTGCCAGCAGCTTATGGGTGGAGACCCAGTACTTC
-,TRBD1,TRBV5-1,TRBJ2-7,CASSNTGERSYEQYF,TGCGCCAGCAGTAACACAGGGGAACGCTCCTACGAGCAGTACTTC
-,TRBD1,TRBV6-1,TRBJ1-5,CASSDRGQRNQPQHF,TGTGCCAGCAGTGACAGGGGGCAACGAAATCAGCCCCAGCATTTT
-,-,TRBV6-5,TRBJ2-3,CASMQYQAPDTQYF,TGTGCCAGCATGCAATACCAGGCCCCCGATACGCAGTATTTT
-,-,TRBV11-2,TRBJ1-2,CASSDRTEKDYGYTF,TGTGCCAGCAGCGATAGGACAGAAAAAGACTATGGCTACACCTTC
-,-,TRBV4-1,TRBJ2-1,CASSLRVPGHLYNEQFF,TGCGCCAGCAGCCTTAGGGTCCCGGGACACCTATACAATGAGCAGTTCTTC
-,-,TRBV7-2,TRBJ2-7,CASSSGRYEQYF,TGTGCCAGCAGCTCGGGACGGTACGAGCAGTACTTC
-,TRBD2,TRBV4-3,TRBJ2-5,CASSQDSGGTLGTQYF,TGCGCCAGCAGCCAAGATAGCGGGGGCACCCTGGGGACCCAGTACTTC
-,-,TRBV29-1,TRBJ2-3,CSVERQGGGTDTQYF,TGCAGCGTTGAACGCCAGGGTGGGGGCACAGATACGCAGTATTTT
-,-,TRBV10-3,TRBJ1-2,CAISERQGSYGYTF,TGTGCCATCAGTGAGAGACAAGGGTCCTATGGCTACACCTTC
-,-,TRBV13,TRBJ1-2,CASSLDRAQGYTF,TGTGCCAGCAGCTTAGACAGGGCGCAAGGCTACACCTTC
-,-,TRBV6-6,TRBJ1-1,CASSYNGYRSTEAFF,TGTGCCAGCAGTTACAATGGGTACAGGAGCACTGAAGCTTTCTTT
few,TRBD1,TRBV18,TRBJ2-7,CASSPLIGTESSYEQYF,TGTGCCAGCTCACCCCTAATCGGGACAGAATCCTCCTACGAGCAGTACTTC
-,TRBD1,TRBV9,TRBJ1-5,CASNPTGGRNQPQHF,TGTGCCAGCAACCCGACAGGGGGACGTAATCAGCCCCAGCATTTT
-,TRBD1,TRBV5-1,TRBJ2-1,CASSPGQGAYNEQFF,TGCGCCAGCAGCCCTGGACAGGGGGCCTACAATGAGCAGTTCTTC
-,-,TRBV24-1,TRBJ1-2,CATSDLRQNYGYTF,TGTGCCACCAGTGATTTGAGACAGAACTATGGCTACACCTTC
once,-,TRBV4-3,TRBJ2-5,CASSQVAALATREEWDQETQYF,TGCGCCAGCAGCCAAGTCGCAGCCCTAGCGACCCGAGAGGAATGGGACCAAGAGACCCAGTACTTC
-,TRBD1,TRBV6-2/TRBV6-3,TRBJ1-5,CASSTPGQGARQPQHF,TGTGCCAGCAGTACCCCGGGACAGGGGGCGCGACAGCCCCAGCATTTT
once,TRBD1,TRBV20-1,TRBJ1-1,CSARSQGAAFF,TGCAGTGCTAGAAGTCAGGGGGCGGCTTTCTTT
-,-,TRBV4-1,TRBJ1-3,CASSQEGNTIYF,TGCGCCAGCAGCCAAGAGGGAAACACCATATATTTT
-,-,TRBV7-8,TRBJ2-3,CASSRRAADTQYF,TGTGCCAGCAGCCGTCGGGCGGCAGATACGCAGTATTTT
-,-,TRBV9,TRBJ2-2,CASSNEGGELFF,TGTGCCAGCAGCAACGAGGGCGGGGAGCTGTTTTTT
-,-,TRBV7-2,TRBJ1-5,CASSVGTVSNQPQHF,TGTGCCAGCAGCGTGGGTACAGTTAGCAATCAGCCCCAGCATTTT
-,-,TRBV28,TRBJ1-2,CASMLGRPKYGYTF,TGTGCCAGCATGTTGGGGAGACCCAAGTATGGCTACACCTTC
once,-,TRBV25-1,TRBJ1-4,CASSRWTASNEKLFF,TGTGCCAGCAGTCGATGGACAGCTTCTAATGAAAAACTGTTTTTT
-,TRBD1,TRBV6-5,TRBJ1-2,CASSPGQAVFGYTF,TGTGCCAGCAGTCCCGGACAGGCCGTCTTTGGCTACACCTTC
once,-,TRBV4-3,TRBJ2-6,CASSLDSSGANVLTF,TGCGCCAGCAGCCTCGACAGCTCTGGGGCCAACGTCCTGACTTTC
-,TRBD1,TRBV5-1,TRBJ1-3,CASSPTGGRIDTIYF,TGCGCCAGCAGCCCTACAGGGGGGAGGATAGACACCATATATTTT
-,-,TRBV3-1/TRBV3-2,TRBJ2-7,CASSQESTGRTYEQYF,TGTGCCAGTAGCCAAGAGTCGACAGGAAGAACCTACGAGCAGTACTTC
-,-,TRBV3-1/TRBV3-2,TRBJ2-7,CASSHPLGVSSSYEQYF,TGTGCCAGCAGCCACCCCTTGGGGGTTTCGAGCTCCTACGAGCAGTACTTC
-,-,TRBV9,TRBJ1-5,CASSDGTASNQPQHF,TGTGCCAGCAGCGACGGGACGGCTAGCAATCAGCCCCAGCATTTT
-,-,TRBV7-8,TRBJ2-5,CASSFTSHLKETQYF,TGTGCCAGCAGCTTCACATCCCACCTAAAGGAGACCCAGTACTTC
-,-,TRBV4-1,TRBJ2-1,CASSQGNEQFF,TGCGCCAGCAGCCAAGGCAATGAGCAGTTCTTC
-,-,TRBV7-2,TRBJ2-5,CASRPIRGSETQYF,TGTGCCAGCAGACCGATCAGAGGTTCCGAGACCCAGTACTTC
once,-,TRBV6-6,TRBJ2-2,CASRKGWTGELFF,TGTGCCAGCCGGAAGGGTTGGACCGGGGAGCTGTTTTTT